This T cell receptor beta chain was recorded in a study of shared clonotypes between healthy human individuals (dated by TCRdb to 2019 to 2021). Background for the entire study: The cohort comprised two women and three men aged 18 to 49 years. Per donor, three plates each were used for CD4 naive and CD4 memory, two for CD8 naive, and one for CD8 memory. To estimate repertoire size and how much clonotypes are shared between individuals, the study performed deep sequencing of blood TCR repertoires from five healthy adults. To increase sequencing depth and limit assay-specific biases, TCR repertoire library preparation and sequencing were carried out by different laboratories using diverse techniques. Per donor, leukapheresis produced somewhere between about 0.94 and 9.5 billion PBMCs. Summary of the overall study and its limitations: Only blood was sampled, and tissue TCR repertoires likely differ from those in blood. Pairwise subsampling led to the expectation that sequencing depth would affect the degree of clonotype sharing among donors. Compared with non-shared clonotypes, clonotypes shared by all four sorted-subset donors had higher generation probabilities. The small number of donors limited the genetic and exposure-history diversity represented. About 5% of naive CD4, around 4% of naive CD8, approximately 2% of memory CD4, and 0.4% of memory CD8 clonotypes were shared across several donors. Naive subsets generally had larger estimated clonotype richness than memory subsets did. Incomplete sequencing was indicated by rarefaction of sorted-subset datasets, despite the large sequencing depth.

Using the deep immunoSEQ assay, multiplex PCR amplified TCR CDR3 regions from genomic DNA. Extracted genomic DNA from each cell subset was spread evenly across all wells of several immunoSEQ 96-well plates, with each plate serving as a replicate. Each replicate PCR for sorted subsets received roughly 0.2 ug genomic DNA, equal to about 30,000 T cell genomes. Purified libraries were quantified with a Qubit 3.0 fluorometer, sized on a Bioanalyzer 2100, and re-quantified with the KAPA Library Quantification kit. Each immunoSEQ 96-well plate was sequenced on its own single-read 150-cycle Illumina NextSeq 550 flow cell. The paper's processing steps were these. Because the immunoSEQ output held only junctional sequences and lacked quality scores, the filtering could not match the filtering applied to full-length reads. To assign V/J genes and CDR3, sequences were annotated against IMGT germline references using PyIR, a Python wrapper for IgBLAST v1.9. Reads were removed for weak V/J assignments (E-value above 1e-6), missing CDR3, stop codons, out-of-frame junctions, or ambiguous translated residues. V3J clonotypes were defined by identical inferred V gene, J gene, and CDR3 amino acid sequence. Percentage overlap between repertoires was calculated by dividing the number of shared unique clonotypes by the size of the smaller repertoire. Repertoire richness was assessed with RTK rarefaction, the Chao1 estimator, and Recon v2.1 estimates of unobserved clonotypes. Generation probabilities for all TCRbeta clonotypes obtained by the gDNA method from a few donors were computed using OLGA. This is the immuneACCESS table as TCRdb keeps it, with only in-frame sequences that have V and J called. A part of the clones is gone; compared with another copy, unresolved V genes explain less than half, and the rest is unexplained. V and J calls and clone size follow that table, whereas D and trimming were derived from the DNA. This sample lists some 2,500,000 clones; approximately 93% were detected once. Roughly 0.39% of the sample comes from the top ten.

Via the germline V gene, CDR1 is MNHNS and CDR2 SASEGT. V loses 2 bases of germline sequence and J loses 4 bases, and the interval between the two ends is 11 bases. The CDR3 contains 14 residues, cysteine and phenylalanine counted. The read is trimmed to its CDR3 DNA, 42 bases read in frame from base 1. Remarks on this clone: This clone's antigen is unknown. Base qualities were left out, and no much larger clone turns up one base away.

The donors were healthy, HIV-negative adults who had no recently reported acute infections or vaccinations. All donors were Caucasian adults living in Nashville, Tennessee, USA. CD4+ T cells were enriched by magnetic negative selection; naive cells were then positively selected on CD45RA, and the negative fraction formed the memory subset. After blood collection by leukapheresis, PBMCs were isolated using Ficoll-Histopaque density gradient centrifugation and then cryopreserved in the vapor phase of liquid nitrogen. Purity and quantity of every magnetically sorted T cell population were checked by analytical flow cytometry. Each sorted fraction had its genomic DNA isolated and then quantified by UV absorbance on a Nanodrop 2000c.

The chain couples TRBV6-1 to TRBJ1-1; the D segment could be TRBD1, given 5 matching bases. What was sequenced was naive CD4+ T cells from PBMCs. The sample's cell subset or site label is to be understood as: CD45RA+ positively selected. The receptor comes from a young man in good health. Some clones in this sample may be carry-over from other donors' samples. DNA sequence: TGTGCCAGCAGTGAAAGCAGGGTGACCACTGAAGCTTTCTTT. This codes for CASSESRVTTEAFF.